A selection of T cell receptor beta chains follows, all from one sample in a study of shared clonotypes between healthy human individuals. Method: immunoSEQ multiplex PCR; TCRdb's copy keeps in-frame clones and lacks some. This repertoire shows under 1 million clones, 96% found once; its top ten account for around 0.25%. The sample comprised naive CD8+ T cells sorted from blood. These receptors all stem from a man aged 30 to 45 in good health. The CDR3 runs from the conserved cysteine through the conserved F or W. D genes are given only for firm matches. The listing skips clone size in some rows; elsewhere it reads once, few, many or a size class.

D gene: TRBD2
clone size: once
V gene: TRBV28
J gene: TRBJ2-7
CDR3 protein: CASSPVGPAGVDEQYF
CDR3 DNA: TGTGCCAGCAGTCCGGTAGGTCCAGCGGGAGTAGACGAGCAGTACTTC

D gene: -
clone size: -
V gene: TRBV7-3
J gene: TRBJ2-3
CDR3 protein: CASSSRDAQDTQYF
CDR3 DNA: TGTGCCAGCAGCTCCCGGGACGCACAAGATACGCAGTATTTT

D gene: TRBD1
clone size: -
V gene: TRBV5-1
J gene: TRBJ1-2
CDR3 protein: CASSLSGRGYGYTF
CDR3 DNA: TGCGCCAGCAGCTTGAGCGGCAGGGGGTATGGCTACACCTTC

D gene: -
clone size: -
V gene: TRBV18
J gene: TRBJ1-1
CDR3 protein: CASSPSRGLGTEAFF
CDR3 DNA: TGTGCCAGCTCACCATCCCGGGGTTTGGGAACTGAAGCTTTCTTT

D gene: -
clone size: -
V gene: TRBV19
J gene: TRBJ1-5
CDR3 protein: CASSQQGNQPQHF
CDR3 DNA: TGTGCCAGTTCTCAACAGGGAAATCAGCCCCAGCATTTT

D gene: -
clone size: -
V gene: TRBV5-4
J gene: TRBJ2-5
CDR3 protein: CASSLARDSQETQYF
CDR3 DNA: TGTGCCAGCAGCTTGGCACGGGATTCTCAAGAGACCCAGTACTTC

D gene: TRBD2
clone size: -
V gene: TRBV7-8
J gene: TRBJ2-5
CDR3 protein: CASSLETSGMRETQYF
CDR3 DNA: TGTGCCAGCAGCTTAGAGACTAGCGGGATGAGGGAGACCCAGTACTTC

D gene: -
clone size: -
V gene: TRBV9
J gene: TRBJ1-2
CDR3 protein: CASSVDTTNYGYTF
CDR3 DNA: TGTGCCAGCAGCGTAGACACCACTAACTATGGCTACACCTTC

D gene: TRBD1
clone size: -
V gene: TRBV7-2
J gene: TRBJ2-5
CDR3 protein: CASSPGQNDQETQYF
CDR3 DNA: TGTGCCAGCAGCCCGGGACAGAATGACCAAGAGACCCAGTACTTC

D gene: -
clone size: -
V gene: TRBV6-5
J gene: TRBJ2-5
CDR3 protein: CASSYSADVGTQYF
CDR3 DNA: TGTGCCAGCAGTTACTCGGCAGACGTGGGAACCCAGTACTTC

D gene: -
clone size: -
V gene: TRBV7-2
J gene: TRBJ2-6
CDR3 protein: CASSVGPAPSSGANVLTF
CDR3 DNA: TGTGCCAGCAGCGTGGGGCCAGCTCCCTCCTCTGGGGCCAACGTCCTGACTTTC

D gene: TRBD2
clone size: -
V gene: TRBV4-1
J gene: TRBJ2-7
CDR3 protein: CASSQDHYEREFYEQYF
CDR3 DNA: TGCGCCAGCAGCCAAGATCATTATGAGCGGGAGTTTTACGAGCAGTACTTC

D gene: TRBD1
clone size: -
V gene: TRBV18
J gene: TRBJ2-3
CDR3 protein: CASSPPGQGVADTQYF
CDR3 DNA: TGTGCCAGCTCACCGCCGGGACAGGGGGTCGCAGATACGCAGTATTTT

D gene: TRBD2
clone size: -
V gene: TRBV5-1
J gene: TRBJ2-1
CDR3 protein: CASSLSGATYNEQFF
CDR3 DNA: TGCGCCAGCAGCTTAAGCGGGGCGACCTACAATGAGCAGTTCTTC

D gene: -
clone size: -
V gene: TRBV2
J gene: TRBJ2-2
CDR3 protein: CASRTGANTGELFF
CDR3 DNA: TGTGCCAGCAGAACAGGAGCGAACACCGGGGAGCTGTTTTTT

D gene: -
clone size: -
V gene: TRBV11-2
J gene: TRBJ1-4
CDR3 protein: CASSSDREKLFF
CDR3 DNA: TGTGCCAGCAGCTCCGACAGGGAAAAACTGTTTTTT

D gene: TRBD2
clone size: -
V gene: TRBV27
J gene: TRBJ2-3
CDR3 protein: CASSTRTSAYTDTQYF
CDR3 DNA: TGTGCCAGCAGTACCCGGACTAGCGCATACACAGATACGCAGTATTTT

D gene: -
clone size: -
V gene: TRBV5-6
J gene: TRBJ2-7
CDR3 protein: CASSFRGFSRGADPYEQYF
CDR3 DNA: TGTGCCAGCAGCTTTCGCGGGTTCTCACGGGGAGCGGATCCCTACGAGCAGTACTTC

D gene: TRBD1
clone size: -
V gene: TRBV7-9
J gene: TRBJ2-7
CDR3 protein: CASSSRGNGSYEQYF
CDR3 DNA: TGTGCCAGCAGCTCCAGGGGGAATGGGTCCTACGAGCAGTACTTC

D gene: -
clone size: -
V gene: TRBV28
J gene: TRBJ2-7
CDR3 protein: CASSLFEGSGEQYF
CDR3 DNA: TGTGCCAGCAGTTTATTCGAGGGGTCGGGAGAGCAGTACTTC

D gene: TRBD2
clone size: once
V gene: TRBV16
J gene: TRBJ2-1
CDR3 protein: CASSQTSGNHEQFF
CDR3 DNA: TGTGCCAGCAGCCAAACTAGCGGGAACCATGAGCAGTTCTTC

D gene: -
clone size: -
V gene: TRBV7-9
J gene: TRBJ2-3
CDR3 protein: CASSLVSTDTQYF
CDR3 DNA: TGTGCCAGCAGCTTAGTTAGCACAGATACGCAGTATTTT

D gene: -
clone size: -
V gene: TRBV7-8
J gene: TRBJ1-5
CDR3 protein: CASSFGRVGNQPQHF
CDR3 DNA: TGTGCCAGCAGCTTCGGCAGGGTGGGCAATCAGCCCCAGCATTTT

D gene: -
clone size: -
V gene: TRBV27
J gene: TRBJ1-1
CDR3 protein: CASSLKGAWTEAFF
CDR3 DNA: TGTGCCAGCAGTTTAAAAGGGGCATGGACTGAAGCTTTCTTT

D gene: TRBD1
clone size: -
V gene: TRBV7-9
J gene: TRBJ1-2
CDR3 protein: CASTGTGVINYGYTF
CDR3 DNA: TGTGCCAGCACGGGGACAGGGGTCATAAACTATGGCTACACCTTC

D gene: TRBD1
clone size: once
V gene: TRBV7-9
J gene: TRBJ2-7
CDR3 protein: CASRPVTGTDEQYF
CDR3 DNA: TGTGCCAGCAGACCCGTGACAGGGACCGACGAGCAGTACTTC

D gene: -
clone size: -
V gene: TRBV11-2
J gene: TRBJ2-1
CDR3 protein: CASSRGDNSYNEQFF
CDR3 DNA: TGTGCCAGCAGCAGAGGGGACAACTCCTACAATGAGCAGTTCTTC

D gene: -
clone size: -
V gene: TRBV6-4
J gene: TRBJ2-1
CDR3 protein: CASSRAFSGEQFF
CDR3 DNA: TGTGCCAGCAGCCGAGCCTTTAGCGGAGAGCAGTTCTTC

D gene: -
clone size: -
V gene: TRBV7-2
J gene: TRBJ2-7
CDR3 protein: CASSLTASPTYEQYF
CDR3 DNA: TGTGCCAGCAGCTTAACTGCGTCCCCGACTTACGAGCAGTACTTC

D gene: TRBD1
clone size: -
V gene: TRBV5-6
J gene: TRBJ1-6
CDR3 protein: CASSLDRGFDNSPLHF
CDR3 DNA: TGTGCCAGCAGCCTGGACAGGGGGTTCGATAATTCACCCCTCCACTTT

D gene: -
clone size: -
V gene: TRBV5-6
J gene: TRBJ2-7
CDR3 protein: CASSLQGYEQYF
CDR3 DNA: TGTGCCAGCAGCCTTCAGGGCTACGAGCAGTACTTC

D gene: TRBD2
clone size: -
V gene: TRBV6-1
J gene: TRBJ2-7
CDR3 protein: CASRHAGGYEQYF
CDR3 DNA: TGTGCCAGCAGACACGCGGGGGGCTACGAGCAGTACTTC

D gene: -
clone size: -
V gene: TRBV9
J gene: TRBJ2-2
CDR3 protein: CASSPKVSGPYLGELFF
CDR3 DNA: TGTGCCAGCAGCCCCAAGGTGTCGGGGCCCTACCTAGGGGAGCTGTTTTTT

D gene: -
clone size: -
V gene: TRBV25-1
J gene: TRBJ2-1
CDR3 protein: CASSDSGLGNEQFF
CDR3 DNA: TGTGCCAGCAGTGATAGTGGGCTTGGCAATGAGCAGTTCTTC

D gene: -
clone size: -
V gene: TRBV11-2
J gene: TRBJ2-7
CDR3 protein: CASSEGTTYEQYF
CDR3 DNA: TGTGCCAGTTCGGAGGGGACAACCTACGAGCAGTACTTC

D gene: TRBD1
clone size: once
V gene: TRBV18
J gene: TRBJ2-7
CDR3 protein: CASSAGTGAASSYEQYF
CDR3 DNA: TGTGCCAGCTCAGCCGGGACAGGGGCGGCGAGCTCCTACGAGCAGTACTTC

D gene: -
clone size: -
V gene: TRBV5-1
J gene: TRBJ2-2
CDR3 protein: CASSWIPRDANTGELFF
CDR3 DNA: TGCGCCAGCAGCTGGATTCCCCGGGACGCGAACACCGGGGAGCTGTTTTTT

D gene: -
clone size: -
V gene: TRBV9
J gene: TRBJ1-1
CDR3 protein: CASSRPGTTEAFF
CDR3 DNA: TGTGCCAGCAGCAGACCGGGGACGACTGAAGCTTTCTTT

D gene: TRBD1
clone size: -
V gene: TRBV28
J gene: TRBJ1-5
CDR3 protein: CASSYRGTNQPQHF
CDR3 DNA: TGTGCCAGCAGTTACAGGGGAACCAATCAGCCCCAGCATTTT

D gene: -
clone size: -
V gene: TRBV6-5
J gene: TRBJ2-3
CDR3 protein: CASSYDGASTDTQYF
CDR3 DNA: TGTGCCAGCAGTTACGACGGGGCTAGCACAGATACGCAGTATTTT

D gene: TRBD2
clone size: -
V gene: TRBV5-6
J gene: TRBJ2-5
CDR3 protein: CASSLKLAGLTRRTQYF
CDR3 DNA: TGTGCCAGCAGCTTGAAACTAGCGGGCCTTACGCGAAGGACCCAGTACTTC

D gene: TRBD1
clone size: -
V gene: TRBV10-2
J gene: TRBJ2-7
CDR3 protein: CATQTGGFYEQYF
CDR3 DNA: TGCGCCACTCAGACAGGGGGATTCTACGAGCAGTACTTC

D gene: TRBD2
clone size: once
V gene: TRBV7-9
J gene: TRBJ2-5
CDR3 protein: CASSYGVAGETQYF
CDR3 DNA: TGTGCCAGCAGCTACGGAGTAGCGGGAGAGACCCAGTACTTC

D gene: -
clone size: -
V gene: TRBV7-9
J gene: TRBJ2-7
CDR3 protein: CASSPVGSYEQYF
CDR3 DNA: TGTGCCAGCAGCCCAGTGGGGTCCTACGAGCAGTACTTC

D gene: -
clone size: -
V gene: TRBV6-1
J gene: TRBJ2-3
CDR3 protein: CASSAADGDTDTQYF
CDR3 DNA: TGTGCCAGCAGTGCAGCCGACGGGGACACAGATACGCAGTATTTT